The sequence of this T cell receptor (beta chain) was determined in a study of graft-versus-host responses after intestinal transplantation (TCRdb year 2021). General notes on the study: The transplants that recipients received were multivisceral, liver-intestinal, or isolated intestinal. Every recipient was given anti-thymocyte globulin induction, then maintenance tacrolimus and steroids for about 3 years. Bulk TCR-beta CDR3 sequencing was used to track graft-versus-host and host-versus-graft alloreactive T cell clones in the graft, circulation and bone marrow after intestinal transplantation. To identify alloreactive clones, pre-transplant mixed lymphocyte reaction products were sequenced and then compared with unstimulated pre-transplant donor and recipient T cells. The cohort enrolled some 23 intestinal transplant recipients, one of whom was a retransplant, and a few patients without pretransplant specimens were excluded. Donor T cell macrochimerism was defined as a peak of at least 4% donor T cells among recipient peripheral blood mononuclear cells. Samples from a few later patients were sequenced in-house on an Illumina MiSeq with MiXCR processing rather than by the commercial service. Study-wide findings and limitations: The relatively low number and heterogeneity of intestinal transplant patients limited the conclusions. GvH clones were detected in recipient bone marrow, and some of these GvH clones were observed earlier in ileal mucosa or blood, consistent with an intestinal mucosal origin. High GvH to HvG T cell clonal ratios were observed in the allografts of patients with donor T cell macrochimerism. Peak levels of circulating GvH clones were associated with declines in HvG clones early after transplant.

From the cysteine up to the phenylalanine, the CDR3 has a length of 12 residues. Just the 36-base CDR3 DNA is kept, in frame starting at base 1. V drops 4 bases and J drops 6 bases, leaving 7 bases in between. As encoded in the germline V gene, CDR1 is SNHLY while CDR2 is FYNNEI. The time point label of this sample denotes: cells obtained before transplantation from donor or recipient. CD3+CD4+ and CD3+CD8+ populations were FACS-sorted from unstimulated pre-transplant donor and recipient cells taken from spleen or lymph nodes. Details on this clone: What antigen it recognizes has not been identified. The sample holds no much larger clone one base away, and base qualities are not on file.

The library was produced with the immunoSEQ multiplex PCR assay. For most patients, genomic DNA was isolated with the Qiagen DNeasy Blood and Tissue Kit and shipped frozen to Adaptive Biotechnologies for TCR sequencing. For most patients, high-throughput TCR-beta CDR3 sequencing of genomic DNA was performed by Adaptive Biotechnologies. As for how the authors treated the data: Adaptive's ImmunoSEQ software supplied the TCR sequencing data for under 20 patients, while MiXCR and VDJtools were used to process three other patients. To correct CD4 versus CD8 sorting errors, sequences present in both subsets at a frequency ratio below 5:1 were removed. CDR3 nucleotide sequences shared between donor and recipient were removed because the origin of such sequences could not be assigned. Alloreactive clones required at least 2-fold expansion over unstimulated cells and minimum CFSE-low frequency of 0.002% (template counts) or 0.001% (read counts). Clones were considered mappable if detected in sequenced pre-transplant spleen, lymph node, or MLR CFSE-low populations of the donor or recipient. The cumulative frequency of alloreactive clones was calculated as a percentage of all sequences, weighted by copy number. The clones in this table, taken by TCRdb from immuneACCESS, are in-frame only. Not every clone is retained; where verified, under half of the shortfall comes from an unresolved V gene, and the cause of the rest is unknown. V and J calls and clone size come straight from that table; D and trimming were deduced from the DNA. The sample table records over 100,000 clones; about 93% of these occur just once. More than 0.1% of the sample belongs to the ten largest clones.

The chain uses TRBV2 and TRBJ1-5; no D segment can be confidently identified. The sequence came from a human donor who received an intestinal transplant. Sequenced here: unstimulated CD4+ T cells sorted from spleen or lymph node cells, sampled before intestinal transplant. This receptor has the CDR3 CASSATGQPQHF. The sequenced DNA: TGTGCCAGCAGTGCCACTGGTCAGCCCCAGCATTTT.